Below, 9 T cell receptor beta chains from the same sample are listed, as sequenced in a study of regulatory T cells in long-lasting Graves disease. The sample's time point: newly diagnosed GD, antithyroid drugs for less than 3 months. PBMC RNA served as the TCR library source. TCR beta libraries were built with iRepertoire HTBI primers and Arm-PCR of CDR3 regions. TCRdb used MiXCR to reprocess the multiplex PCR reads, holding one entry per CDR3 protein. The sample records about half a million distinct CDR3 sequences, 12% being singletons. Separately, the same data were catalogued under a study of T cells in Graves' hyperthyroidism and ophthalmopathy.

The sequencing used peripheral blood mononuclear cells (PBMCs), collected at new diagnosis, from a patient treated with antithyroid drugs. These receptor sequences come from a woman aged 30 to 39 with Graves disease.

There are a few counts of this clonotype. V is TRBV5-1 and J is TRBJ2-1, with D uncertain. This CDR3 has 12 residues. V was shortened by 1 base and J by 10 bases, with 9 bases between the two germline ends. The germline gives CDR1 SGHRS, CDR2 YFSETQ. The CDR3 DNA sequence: TGCGCCAGCAGCTTGCTTCTCGGGGAGCAGTTCTTC. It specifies CASSLLLGEQFF. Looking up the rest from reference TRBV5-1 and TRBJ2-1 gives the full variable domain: KAGVTQTPRYLIKTRGQQVTLSCSPISGHRSVSWYQQTPGQGLQFLFEYFSETQRNKGNFPGRFSGRQFSNSRSEMNVSTLELGDSALYLCASSLLLGEQFFGPGTRLTVL.

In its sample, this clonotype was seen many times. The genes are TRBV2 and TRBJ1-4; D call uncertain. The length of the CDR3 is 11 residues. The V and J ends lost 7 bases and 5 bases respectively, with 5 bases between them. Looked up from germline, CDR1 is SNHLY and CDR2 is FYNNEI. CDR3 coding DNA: TGTGCCAGCATGGGAAATGAAAAACTGTTTTTT. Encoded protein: CASMGNEKLFF.

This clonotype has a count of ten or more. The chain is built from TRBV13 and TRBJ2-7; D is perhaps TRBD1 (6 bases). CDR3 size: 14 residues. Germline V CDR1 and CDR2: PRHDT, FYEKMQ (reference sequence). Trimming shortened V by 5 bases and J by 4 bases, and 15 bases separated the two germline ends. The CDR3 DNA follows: TGTGCCAGCAGCCCGAAGACAGGAGATTACGAGCAGTACTTC. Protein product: CASSPKTGDYEQYF.

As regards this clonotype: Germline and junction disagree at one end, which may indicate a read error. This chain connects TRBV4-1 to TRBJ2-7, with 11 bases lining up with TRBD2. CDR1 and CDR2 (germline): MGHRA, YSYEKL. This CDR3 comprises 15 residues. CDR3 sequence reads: CASSHRTSGSCEQYF. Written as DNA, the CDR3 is TGCGCCAGCAGCCACCGGACTAGCGGGTCCTGCGAGCAGTACTTC.

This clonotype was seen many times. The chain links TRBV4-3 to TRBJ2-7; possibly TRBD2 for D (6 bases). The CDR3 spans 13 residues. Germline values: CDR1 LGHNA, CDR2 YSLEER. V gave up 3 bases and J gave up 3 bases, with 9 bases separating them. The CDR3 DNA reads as TGCGCCAGCAGCCACCGACTAGGCTACGAGCAGTACTTC. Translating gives CASSHRLGYEQYF.

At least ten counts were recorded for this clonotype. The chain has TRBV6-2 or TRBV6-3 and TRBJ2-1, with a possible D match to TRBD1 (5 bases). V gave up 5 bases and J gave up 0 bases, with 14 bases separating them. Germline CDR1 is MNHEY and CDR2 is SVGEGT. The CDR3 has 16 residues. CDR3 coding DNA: TGTGCCAGCAGTATGCGACAGACATTCTCCTACAATGAGCAGTTCTTC. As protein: CASSMRQTFSYNEQFF.

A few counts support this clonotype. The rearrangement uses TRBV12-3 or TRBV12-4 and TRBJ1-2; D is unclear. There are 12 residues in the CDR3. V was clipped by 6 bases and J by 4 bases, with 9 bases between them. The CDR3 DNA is TGTGCCAGCAGACCCCCGGGCTATGGCTACACCTTC. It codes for CASRPPGYGYTF.

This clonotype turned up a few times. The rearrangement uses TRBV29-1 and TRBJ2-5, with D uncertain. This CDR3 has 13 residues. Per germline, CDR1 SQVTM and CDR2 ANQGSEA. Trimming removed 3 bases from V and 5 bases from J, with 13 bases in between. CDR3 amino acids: CSVELWSEETQYF. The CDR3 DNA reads TGCAGCGTTGAGCTGTGGTCTGAGGAGACCCAGTACTTC.

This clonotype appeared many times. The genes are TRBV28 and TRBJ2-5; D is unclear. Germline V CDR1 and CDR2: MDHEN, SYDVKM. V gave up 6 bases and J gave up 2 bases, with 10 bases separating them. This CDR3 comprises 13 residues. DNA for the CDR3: TGTGCCAGCAGCTTAACCGTACAAGAGACCCAGTACTTC. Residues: CASSLTVQETQYF.